This T cell receptor beta chain was retrieved from a study of cytomegalovirus exposure and HLA in healthy donors. This clone appeared once. What it recognizes is unknown. The germline gene is not matched at one end of the junction; a read error may be the cause. Overall study findings and caveats: What was likely a sequencing artifact was a cluster of highly shared sequence variants.

This PCR relied on a set of 60 Vbeta primers and 13 Jbeta primers. TCRdb keeps only in-frame clones here, not all; method: immunoSEQ multiplex PCR. The table shows about 180,000 clones, with 76% occurring only once. The CDR3 is made up of 11 amino acids. Germline V gene lookup returns CDR1 SEHNR and CDR2 FQNEAQ (reference sequence). The rearrangement uses TRBV7-9 and TRBJ2-7; D not certain. The TCR sequence derives from a man between 18 and 35 years old in good health and CMV-seronegative. The specimen sequenced was PBMCs. Here the CDR3 DNA reads TGTTCCAGCAGCCACTCCTACGAGCAGTACTTC. This encodes CSSSHSYEQYF.